Following are 24 T cell receptor beta chains from one sample sequenced in a study of regulatory T cells in long-lasting Graves disease. iRepertoire HTBI primers and Arm-PCR of CDR3 regions built TCR beta libraries. Each CDR3 protein is one row after TCRdb ran MiXCR on the multiplex PCR reads. The table records about 440,000 distinct CDR3 sequences, about 15% of them present only once. The time point here: newly diagnosed GD, antithyroid drugs for less than 3 months. PBMCs were the source of the RNA used for TCR sequencing. The sample was also linked to a second study, of T cells in Graves' hyperthyroidism and ophthalmopathy.

The sequenced sample was peripheral blood mononuclear cells (PBMCs), obtained at new diagnosis, from a patient treated with antithyroid drugs. The origin of the receptors is a woman between 25 and 40 years old with Graves disease.

This clonotype was found many times. V is TRBV2 and J is TRBJ2-1; TRBD2 matches 12 bases. Germline trimming cut 8 bases from V and 2 bases from J; bases unmatched to any gene: 4. CDR3 length: 15 amino acids. Germline V gene sequence: CDR1 SNHLY, CDR2 FYNNEI. CDR3 protein: CASRRTSGTYNEQFF. The DNA for the CDR3 is TGTGCCAGCCGTCGGACTAGCGGGACCTACAATGAGCAGTTCTTC.

This clonotype was detected only a few times. The chain carries TRBV5-1 and TRBJ1-6; 10 nucleotides align to TRBD1. The CDR3 is 16 residues long. The V and J ends lost 2 bases and 7 bases, in that order; junction bases with no gene match: 6. The V gene's germline CDR1 is SGHRS and CDR2 YFSETQ. CDR3: CASSFTGTGENSPLHF. Written as DNA, the CDR3 is TGCGCCAGCAGCTTTACCGGGACAGGGGAAAATTCACCCCTCCACTTT.

The chain links TRBV28 to TRBJ1-5, with TRBD1 matching 10 bases. After removal of 5 bases from V and 7 bases from J, the junction contained 8 bases not matched to a gene. This CDR3 contains 15 residues. Germline V gene lookup returns CDR1 MDHEN and CDR2 SYDVKM. The CDR3 coding sequence is TGTGCCAGCAGTACTTCCGGGACAGGGGCCCAGCCCCAGCATTTT. This gives the protein CASSTSGTGAQPQHF.

The table lists this clonotype with many counts. This chain links TRBV27 with TRBJ2-1; D might be TRBD1 (6 bases). The CDR3 is 17 residues long. The V and J ends lost 2 bases and 9 bases respectively, with 23 bases between them. The germline gives CDR1 MNHEY, CDR2 SMNVEV (reference sequence). Here the CDR3 DNA reads TGTGCCAGCAGTTTAGGGCCCTCAAGACAAGGGGGTAGTGAGCAGTTCTTC. It encodes CASSLGPSRQGGSEQFF.

This clonotype was seen repeatedly, ten times or more. This chain connects TRBV11-3 to TRBJ1-2, with a tentative D call TRBD1 (6 bases). From germline, CDR1 is SGHNT and CDR2 YENEEA. The CDR3 contains 13 residues. V was trimmed by 3 bases and J by 4 bases, leaving 9 bases between them. Here the CDR3 DNA reads TGTGCCAGCAGCTTGGGGGCAAGCTATGGCTACACCTTC. Its protein product is CASSLGASYGYTF.

The chain has TRBV6-1 and TRBJ2-3; 13 nucleotides line up with TRBD2. From germline, CDR1 is MNHNS and CDR2 SASEGT. After removal of 6 bases from V and 2 bases from J, the junction contained 2 bases not matched to a gene. The CDR3 sequence is 15 residues long. The CDR3 DNA follows: TGTGCCAGCAGACTAGCGGGAGGGAACACAGATACGCAGTATTTT. It specifies CASRLAGGNTDTQYF.

The chain is built from TRBV24-1 and TRBJ2-1; 8 bases align to TRBD2. V shed 9 bases and J 3 bases; nucleotides not matched to a gene: 12. The CDR3 runs 16 residues. Germline V gene data show CDR1 as KGHDR and CDR2 as SFDVKD. Here the CDR3 DNA reads TGTGCCACCCCAAGACCTCCGGGAGGGGACTACAATGAGCAGTTCTTC. Protein product: CATPRPPGGDYNEQFF.

There are many counts of this clonotype. The chain carries TRBV6-1 and TRBJ2-5, with 14 positions matching TRBD2. Germline lookup yields CDR1 MNHNS and CDR2 SASEGT. The length of the CDR3 is 15 residues. V lost 4 bases to trimming and J lost 7 bases; unmatched junction nucleotides: 5. The CDR3 DNA reads TGTGCCAGCAGTGGACTAGCGGGAGGGCCCGTGACCCAGTACTTC. Translation: CASSGLAGGPVTQYF.

This clonotype has at least ten counts. The chain carries TRBV28 and TRBJ2-1, with D hard to call. The tail of the sequence fits TRBJ2-5 better, so the J call may be wrong. Germline V gene sequence: CDR1 MDHEN, CDR2 SYDVKM. The CDR3 sequence is 17 residues long. CDR3 sequence reads: CASSLSDLTPSQETQYF. The CDR3, as DNA: TGTGCCAGCAGTTTATCCGACCTGACGCCGAGCCAAGAGACCCAGTACTTC.

This clonotype was recorded many times. The chain carries TRBV20-1 and TRBJ2-7; possible D gene TRBD1, 5 bases. Per germline, CDR1 DFQATT and CDR2 SNEGSKA (reference sequence). V was cut by 0 bases and J by 0 bases, with 6 bases left in between. The CDR3 covers 13 residues. The CDR3 DNA is TGCAGTGCTAGAGAGGACACCTCCTACGAGCAGTACTTC. Translating gives CSAREDTSYEQYF.

This clonotype was observed many times. This chain uses TRBV30 with TRBJ1-5; D unclear. Germline CDR1 GTSNPN, CDR2 SVGIG (reference sequence). The CDR3 has 14 residues. The germline V and J ends were trimmed by 2 bases and 6 bases, with 14 bases remaining between them. The CDR3 sequence: CAWSSTFRSQPQHF. The CDR3 bases are TGTGCCTGGAGTTCTACCTTCAGGAGTCAGCCCCAGCATTTT.

This clonotype was detected many times. This chain connects TRBV30 to TRBJ1-2; D may be TRBD1 (5 bases). Trimming removed 0 bases from V and 3 bases from J, with 11 bases in between. CDR3 length: 14 residues. From germline, CDR1 is GTSNPN and CDR2 SVGIG (reference sequence). This CDR3 is CAWSVAGDYYGYTF. For the CDR3, the DNA is TGTGCCTGGAGTGTAGCGGGGGATTACTATGGCTACACCTTC.

This clonotype occurred many times. CDR3 sequence: CASSLGGHNEKLFF. The CDR3, as DNA: TGTGCCAGCAGTTTAGGGGGTCATAATGAAAAACTGTTTTTT. This chain connects TRBV12-3 or TRBV12-4 to TRBJ1-4; D is ambiguous. This CDR3 is 14 amino acids long. V gave up 1 base and J gave up 4 bases, with 7 bases separating them.

This clonotype was seen ten or more times. V and J are TRBV3-1 and TRBJ1-4; no firm D call. V dropped 0 bases and J dropped 8 bases, with 13 bases sitting between them. The CDR3 has 15 amino acids. Germline V gene sequence: CDR1 LGHDT, CDR2 YNNKEL (reference sequence). The CDR3 coding sequence is TGTGCCAGCAGCCAAGAAGGCGGCGGAGGGGAAAAACTGTTTTTT. Translating gives CASSQEGGGGEKLFF.

This clonotype has a count of ten or more. The chain recombines TRBV2 with TRBJ2-1; D perhaps matches TRBD2 (6 bases). V was pared by 6 bases and J by 8 bases, with 14 bases between. Germline loops: CDR1 SNHLY, CDR2 FYNNEI. The CDR3 contains 13 residues. CDR3 coding DNA: TGTGCCAGCAGGACGGGAGTCGCCGATGAGCAGTTCTTC. It translates to CASRTGVADEQFF.

This clonotype was observed a few times. The V call is TRBV28, the J call TRBJ1-6; 7 bases are shared with TRBD1. This CDR3 has 15 residues. Trimming removed 0 bases from V and 13 bases from J; junction bases left unmatched: 9. The V gene's germline CDR1 is MDHEN and CDR2 SYDVKM. The CDR3 sequence: CASSLWGDSTRPLHF. In DNA, the CDR3 is TGTGCCAGCAGTTTATGGGGGGACAGCACCCGGCCCCTCCACTTT.

The chain combines TRBV4-1 with TRBJ1-6; unclear D gene. This CDR3 is built from 16 residues. V gave up 1 base and J gave up 0 bases, with 7 bases separating them. CDR1 and CDR2 from the germline V gene are MGHRA and YSYEKL. The CDR3 sequence is CASSQVPGSYNSPLHF. The CDR3 DNA sequence: TGCGCCAGCAGCCAAGTACCTGGCTCCTATAATTCACCCCTCCACTTT.

This rearrangement joins TRBV20-1 to TRBJ2-7; D is unresolved. Trimming stripped 4 bases from V and 6 bases from J, with 10 bases between. The CDR3 sequence is 11 residues long. Germline-derived CDR1 and CDR2 are DFQATT and SNEGSKA (reference sequence). DNA for the CDR3: TGCAGTGCTACTACAAATTCCGAGCAGTACTTC. Protein: CSATTNSEQYF.

There are many counts of this clonotype. The chain combines TRBV6-1 with TRBJ2-5; a possible D gene is TRBD2 (6 bases). CDR1 is MNHNS and CDR2 is SASEGT in the germline V gene. V shed 2 bases and J shed 0 bases, with 19 bases lying between them. CDR3 size: 18 residues. CDR3 protein: CASSEFAGEVYNQETQYF. The CDR3 nucleotides read TGTGCCAGCAGTGAATTTGCTGGGGAGGTCTATAACCAAGAGACCCAGTACTTC.

This chain joins TRBV10-3 and TRBJ2-2; 13 bases line up with TRBD2. With 10 bases clipped from V and 5 bases from J, the junction kept 13 bases outside the gene matches. The CDR3 is 17 residues long. The germline gives CDR1 ENHRY, CDR2 SYGVKD. Written as DNA, the CDR3 is TGTGCCAGCAGCATTGGGACTAGCGGGATTAAAACCGGGGAGCTGTTTTTT. Translation: CASSIGTSGIKTGELFF.

The CDR3 bases are TGTGCCAGCAGCCAACAGGGTTGGACGCAGTATTTT. Protein: CASSQQGWTQYF. The V and J genes are TRBV7-2 and TRBJ2-3; tentatively, D is TRBD1 (6 bases). The CDR3 sequence is 12 residues long. V shed 5 bases and J shed 9 bases, with 12 bases lying between them. Germline V gene lookup returns CDR1 SGHTA and CDR2 FQGNSA.

In this sample, this clonotype turned up many times. V gene TRBV25-1 combines with J gene TRBJ2-2; D uncertain. The CDR3 runs 11 residues. Trimming cost V 6 bases and J 5 bases, with 4 bases left between them. Germline CDR1 is MGHDK and CDR2 is SYGVNS. CDR3 protein: CASRLTGELFF. The CDR3 nucleotides are TGTGCCAGCAGATTGACCGGGGAGCTGTTTTTT.

A few counts support this clonotype. The chain is built from TRBV18 and TRBJ2-3; 14 bases map to TRBD2. V dropped 3 bases and J dropped 4; count of bases not matched to a gene: 6. The CDR3 extends over 17 amino acids. Germline V gene lookup returns CDR1 KGHSH and CDR2 LQKENI. The CDR3 loop reads CASSPAEGLAGADTQYF. The CDR3 region has the DNA TGTGCCAGCTCACCGGCGGAGGGACTAGCGGGAGCAGATACGCAGTATTTT.

The chain couples TRBV30 to TRBJ2-7; 12 bases line up with TRBD1. The junction had 8 bases not matched to a gene; V was cut back by 4 bases and J by 7 bases. The CDR3 has 14 residues. Germline loops: CDR1 GTSNPN, CDR2 SVGIG (reference sequence). CDR3: CAWTPGTGGLEQYF. CDR3 DNA: TGTGCCTGGACCCCCGGGACAGGGGGCTTGGAGCAGTACTTC.